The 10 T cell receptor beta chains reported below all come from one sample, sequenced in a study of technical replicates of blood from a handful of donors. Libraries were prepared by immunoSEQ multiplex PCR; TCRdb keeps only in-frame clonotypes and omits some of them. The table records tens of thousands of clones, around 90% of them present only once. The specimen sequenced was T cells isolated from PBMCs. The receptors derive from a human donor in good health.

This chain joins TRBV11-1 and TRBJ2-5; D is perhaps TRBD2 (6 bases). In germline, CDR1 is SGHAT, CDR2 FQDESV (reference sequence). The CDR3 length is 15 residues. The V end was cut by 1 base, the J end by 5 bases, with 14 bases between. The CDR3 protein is CASSLVWTEGETQYF. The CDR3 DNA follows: TGTGCCAGCAGCTTAGTTTGGACGGAGGGGGAGACCCAGTACTTC.

This CDR3 reads CASSWGLTEAFF. CDR3 in DNA: TGTGCCAGCAGCTGGGGCTTAACGGAAGCTTTCTTT. This chain joins TRBV5-4 and TRBJ1-1; the D gene is possibly TRBD1 (5 bases). The V gene lost 3 bases and the J gene lost 8 bases, with 11 bases spanning the gap. Germline V lookup: CDR1 SGHNT, CDR2 YYREEE (reference sequence). The CDR3 is 12 amino acids.

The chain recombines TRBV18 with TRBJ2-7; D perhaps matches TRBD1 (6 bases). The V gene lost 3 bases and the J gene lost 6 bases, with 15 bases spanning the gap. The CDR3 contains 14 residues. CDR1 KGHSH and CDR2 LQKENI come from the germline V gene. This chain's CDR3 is CASSPSGQTLEQYF. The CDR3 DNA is TGTGCCAGCTCACCTTCCGGACAGACTCTCGAGCAGTACTTC.

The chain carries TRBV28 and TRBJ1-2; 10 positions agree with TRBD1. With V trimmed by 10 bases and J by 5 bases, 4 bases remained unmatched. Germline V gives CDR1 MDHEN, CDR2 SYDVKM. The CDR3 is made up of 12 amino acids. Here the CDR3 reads CAIDRGRYGYTF. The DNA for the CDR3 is TGTGCCATAGACAGGGGGCGATATGGCTACACCTTC.

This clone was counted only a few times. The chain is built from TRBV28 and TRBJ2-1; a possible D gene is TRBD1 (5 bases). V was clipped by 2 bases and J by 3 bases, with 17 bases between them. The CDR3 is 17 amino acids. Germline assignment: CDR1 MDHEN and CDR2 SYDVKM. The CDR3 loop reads CASSLISRQGYYNEQFF. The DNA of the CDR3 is TGTGCCAGCAGTTTAATCTCCCGTCAGGGTTACTACAATGAGCAGTTCTTC.

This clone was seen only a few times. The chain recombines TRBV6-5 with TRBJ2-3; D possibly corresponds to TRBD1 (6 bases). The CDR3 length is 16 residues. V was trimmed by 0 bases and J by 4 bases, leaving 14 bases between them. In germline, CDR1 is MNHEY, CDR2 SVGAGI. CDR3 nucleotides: TGTGCCAGCAGTTACTCGGGGCAGGGGTGGTCAGATACGCAGTATTTT. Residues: CASSYSGQGWSDTQYF.

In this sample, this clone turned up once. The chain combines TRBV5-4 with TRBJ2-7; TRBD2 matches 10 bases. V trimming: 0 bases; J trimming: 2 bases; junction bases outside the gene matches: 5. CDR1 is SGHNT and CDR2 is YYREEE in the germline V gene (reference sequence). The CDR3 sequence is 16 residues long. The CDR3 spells CASSLAVAGGPYEQYF. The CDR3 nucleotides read TGTGCCAGCAGCTTGGCCGTAGCGGGGGGCCCCTACGAGCAGTACTTC.

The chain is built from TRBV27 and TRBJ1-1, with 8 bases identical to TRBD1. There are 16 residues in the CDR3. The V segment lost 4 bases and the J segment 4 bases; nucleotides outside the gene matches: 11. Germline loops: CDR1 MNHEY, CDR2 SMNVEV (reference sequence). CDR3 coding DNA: TGTGCCAGCAGTTGGACAGGGAGAGTCTCCAGCACTGAAGCTTTCTTT. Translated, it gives CASSWTGRVSSTEAFF.

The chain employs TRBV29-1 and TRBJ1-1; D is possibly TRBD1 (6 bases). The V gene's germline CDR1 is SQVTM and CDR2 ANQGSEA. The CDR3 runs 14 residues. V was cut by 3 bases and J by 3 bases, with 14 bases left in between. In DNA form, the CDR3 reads TGCAGCGTTGATAAGGCGGACAGCCACACTGAAGCTTTCTTT. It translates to CSVDKADSHTEAFF.

The CDR3 loop reads CASSQARGQGRQETQYF. In nucleotides, the CDR3 is TGTGCCAGCAGCCAAGCCCGAGGACAGGGGCGCCAAGAGACCCAGTACTTC. V gene TRBV4-2 combines with J gene TRBJ2-5; 9 bases fit TRBD1. Trimming removed 1 base from V and 1 base from J; junction bases left unmatched: 7. This CDR3 is built from 17 residues. Germline V gene data show CDR1 as LGHNA and CDR2 as YNFKEQ.